Shown below are 15 T cell receptor beta chains from a single sample sequenced in a study of STAT5B mutations in CD4+ large granular lymphocyte leukemia. TCRdb's copy holds only in-frame clones and misses some; the assay was immunoSEQ multiplex PCR. The sample yields over 20,000 clones, under 90% seen once. Sequencing was done on a sample of CD4+ T cells from blood buffy coats. These receptors originate from a human donor in good health.

The chain employs TRBV19 and TRBJ1-1, with 8 positions matching TRBD1. This CDR3 is 15 amino acids long. V was clipped by 5 bases and J by 1 base; unmatched bases: 6. Germline values: CDR1 LNHDA, CDR2 SQIVND (reference sequence). CDR3 loop: CASSFLDRANTEAFF. In DNA, the CDR3 is TGTGCCAGTAGTTTTTTGGACAGGGCGAACACTGAAGCTTTCTTT.

The chain carries TRBV7-2 and TRBJ2-1; 7 bases map to TRBD2. Losses at the gene ends were 1 base for V and 0 bases for J; bases not matched to a gene: 3. Germline values: CDR1 SGHTA, CDR2 FQGNSA. This CDR3 is built from 16 residues. CDR3 nucleotide sequence: TGTGCCAGCAGCTTAGTTGGCGGGAGCTCCTACAATGAGCAGTTCTTC. Protein product: CASSLVGGSSYNEQFF.

A few counts support this clone. This rearrangement joins TRBV19 to TRBJ1-5; 10 bases line up with TRBD1. V trimming: 5 bases; J trimming: 5 bases; junction bases outside the gene matches: 9. Germline V gives CDR1 LNHDA, CDR2 SQIVND (reference sequence). CDR3 length: 16 residues. CDR3 nucleotides: TGTGCCAGTAGTGCGCCGGGACAGGGGAAGGATCAGCCCCAGCATTTT. Amino acid sequence: CASSAPGQGKDQPQHF.

This chain joins TRBV6-6 and TRBJ2-1; 8 bases are a match to TRBD2. Trimming took 11 bases from V and 1 from J; bases not matched to a gene: 10. This CDR3 spans 15 amino acids. Per germline, CDR1 MNHNY and CDR2 SVGAGI (reference sequence). In nucleotides, the CDR3 is TGTGCCGGAAGGACTAGCAGAAATTCCTACAATGAGCAGTTCTTC. It is translated as CAGRTSRNSYNEQFF.

The genes are TRBV12-5 and TRBJ2-7; TRBD1 matches at 7 bases. V shed 3 bases and J 7 bases; nucleotides not matched to a gene: 9. The length of the CDR3 is 14 residues. Germline values: CDR1 LGHNT, CDR2 FRNRAP. CDR3 sequence (DNA): TGTGCTAGTGGTTTAGGGCAGGGGGTAGGAGAGCAGTACTTC. Translated: CASGLGQGVGEQYF.

This clone was recorded a few times. V gene TRBV7-6 combines with J gene TRBJ2-6; D uncertain. Trimming took off 5 bases at V and 0 bases at J, with 11 bases between the two ends. Germline-derived CDR1 and CDR2 are SGHVS and FNYEAQ. The CDR3 totals 16 residues. The CDR3 DNA sequence: TGTGCCAGCAGCCCATACTCAGCCTCTGGGGCCAACGTCCTGACTTTC. Translating gives CASSPYSASGANVLTF.

The chain recombines TRBV4-1 with TRBJ1-2; D gene unclear. The V and J ends lost 2 bases and 4 bases respectively, with 11 bases between them. The CDR3 runs to 14 residues. The germline V gene encodes CDR1 MGHRA and CDR2 YSYEKL. The CDR3 is CASSQPLQSYGYTF. The DNA of the CDR3 is TGCGCCAGCAGCCAACCTCTCCAAAGCTATGGCTACACCTTC.

The chain uses TRBV6-1 and TRBJ2-3; tentatively, D is TRBD1 or TRBD2 (6 bases each). Germline CDR1 and CDR2: MNHNS and SASEGT. V dropped 8 bases and J dropped 2 bases, with 11 bases sitting between them. The CDR3 spans 13 residues. CDR3 in DNA: TGTGCCAGCTCCGGGGGCCCCACAGATACGCAGTATTTT. Protein: CASSGGPTDTQYF.

This chain connects TRBV27 to TRBJ2-5, with D perhaps TRBD1 (5 bases). This CDR3 comprises 13 residues. Germline loops: CDR1 MNHEY, CDR2 SMNVEV (reference sequence). V was clipped by 5 bases and J by 4 bases, with 11 bases between them. CDR3 sequence: CASSARVGETQYF. CDR3 nucleotide sequence: TGTGCCAGCAGTGCCAGGGTAGGAGAGACCCAGTACTTC.

The CDR3, as DNA: TGTGCCAGCAGTCCGGGACAGGGAGTGGGCTACGAGCAGTACGTC. Residues: CASSPGQGVGYEQYV. The chain has TRBV6-5 and TRBJ2-7; the match to TRBD1 covers 9 bases. Trimming at V came to 5 bases and at J to 3 bases, leaving 8 bases not matched to a gene. Germline values: CDR1 MNHEY, CDR2 SVGAGI. The CDR3 covers 15 residues.

The genes are TRBV4-3 and TRBJ1-5; D gene ambiguous. CDR3 size: 16 residues. CDR1 is LGHNA, CDR2 YSLEER, per germline. V gave up 0 bases and J gave up 7 bases, with 16 bases separating them. This chain's CDR3 is CASSQDSLGRPQPQHF. CDR3 sequence (DNA): TGCGCCAGCAGCCAAGATTCGTTGGGCAGGCCCCAGCCCCAGCATTTT.

The V and J genes are TRBV19 and TRBJ1-4, with 7 bases aligning to TRBD1. The CDR3 loop spans 15 amino acids. Germline CDR1 and CDR2: LNHDA and SQIVND (reference sequence). With V trimmed by 4 bases and J by 5 bases, 7 bases remained unmatched. CDR3 DNA sequence: TGTGCCAGTAGTACCCCCGGGACAGAGAATGAAAAACTGTTTTTT. Its translation: CASSTPGTENEKLFF.

The chain is built from TRBV6-5 and TRBJ2-6; D gene uncertain. This CDR3 is built from 15 residues. The ends were cut back, 0 bases at V and 2 bases at J, with 5 bases in the middle. Germline assignment: CDR1 MNHEY and CDR2 SVGAGI. CDR3 coding DNA: TGTGCCAGCAGTTACTCCTGGGCTGGGGCCAACGTCCTGACTTTC. Translated: CASSYSWAGANVLTF.

The V call is TRBV6-6, the J call TRBJ1-3; D not certain. Germline V lookup: CDR1 MNHNY, CDR2 SVGAGI (reference sequence). This CDR3 is 15 amino acids long. V shed 4 bases and J shed 8 bases, with 18 bases lying between them. The CDR3 sequence is CASSSPYSTSHTIYF. The CDR3 DNA reads TGTGCCAGCAGTTCACCTTACTCGACTTCCCACACCATATATTTT.

The V call is TRBV7-8, the J call TRBJ1-2; no clear D gene. CDR1 and CDR2 from the germline V gene are SGHVS and FQNEAQ. The length of the CDR3 is 14 residues. Deletions cut 1 base from V and 5 bases from J, with 11 bases between. Written as DNA, the CDR3 is TGTGCCAGCAGCTTAGGGGCGGCTGCGTATGGCTACACCTTC. Protein product: CASSLGAAAYGYTF.